Presented here are 9 T cell receptor beta chains from one specimen sequenced in a study of blood T cell repertoires in COVID-19. The table came from immunoSEQ multiplex PCR; TCRdb's copy has only in-frame clones and leaves some out. In the table there are 120,000 to 150,000 clones, more than 75% of which are singletons. The material sequenced was PBMCs or T cells enriched from blood (not recorded which). The receptor set was obtained from a woman aged 30 to 39 with acute COVID-19.

This sequence joins TRBV27 and TRBJ2-3, with a tentative D call TRBD2 (6 bases). This CDR3 is built from 14 residues. CDR1 and CDR2 from the germline V gene are MNHEY and SMNVEV (reference sequence). V gave up 3 bases and J gave up 2 bases, with 9 bases separating them. The DNA for the CDR3 is TGTGCCAGCAGTTTCCGGGACTTCACAGATACGCAGTATTTT. Its protein is CASSFRDFTDTQYF.

The chain recombines TRBV28 with TRBJ2-7, with 7 bases matching TRBD1. Per germline, CDR1 MDHEN and CDR2 SYDVKM. There are 14 residues in the CDR3. The V and J ends lost 6 bases and 3 bases, in that order; junction bases with no gene match: 8. CDR3 nucleotides: TGTGCCAGCAGCTTGGGACAGTCCTACTACGAGCAGTACTTC. Its translation is CASSLGQSYYEQYF. Looking up the rest from reference TRBV28 and TRBJ2-7 gives the full variable domain: DVKVTQSSRYLVKRTGEKVFLECVQDMDHENMFWYRQDPGLGLRLIYFSYDVKMKEKGDIPEGYSVSREKKERFSLILESASTNQTSMYLCASSLGQSYYEQYFGPGTRLTVT.

This clone was picked up a small number of times. The chain couples TRBV27 to TRBJ1-2; possibly TRBD1 for D (5 bases). Germline CDR1 reads MNHEY; CDR2 reads SMNVEV (reference sequence). This CDR3 region has 13 residues. Between the trimmed V and J ends, which lost 6 bases and 4 bases, there was a span of 12 bases. The CDR3 DNA reads as TGTGCCAGCAGCCCAGGGTGGGGCTATGGCTACACCTTC. This sequence encodes CASSPGWGYGYTF.

The chain is built from TRBV4-1 and TRBJ2-1, with TRBD1 matching over 10 bases. Germline V gene sequence: CDR1 MGHRA, CDR2 YSYEKL. The CDR3 extends over 15 amino acids. J was trimmed by 14 bases and V by 0 bases; bases with no gene match: 10. CDR3 in amino acids: CASSQDLESGTGEFF. DNA for the CDR3: TGCGCCAGCAGCCAAGATCTTGAATCCGGGACAGGGGAGTTCTTC.

The chain employs TRBV28 and TRBJ1-5, with D maybe TRBD1 (6 bases). The germline V gene encodes CDR1 MDHEN and CDR2 SYDVKM. CDR3 size: 14 residues. Deletions cut 2 bases from V and 5 bases from J, with 10 bases between. CDR3 loop: CASSLRAGDQPQHF. The CDR3 DNA reads TGTGCCAGCAGTTTAAGGGCAGGGGATCAGCCCCAGCATTTT.

This clone occurred a few times. The V and J genes are TRBV6-5 and TRBJ2-7, with 10 positions matching TRBD1. The V gene end was trimmed by 5 bases and the J gene end by 2 bases; junction bases not matched to a gene: 6. From germline, CDR1 is MNHEY and CDR2 SVGAGI. CDR3 size: 15 residues. For the CDR3, the DNA is TGTGCCAGCAGTCTAACGACAGGGGGCCCCTACGAGCAGTACTTC. Translation gives CASSLTTGGPYEQYF.

This clone was seen once. V is TRBV7-2 and J is TRBJ2-3; tentatively, D is TRBD2 (5 bases). The CDR3 extends over 17 amino acids. The V end lost 2 bases, the J end lost 0 bases, and 15 bases lay between the germline ends. Germline lookup yields CDR1 SGHTA and CDR2 FQGNSA. Written as DNA, the CDR3 is TGTGCCAGCAGCTTAATAGGACGGAGGCCTAGCACAGATACGCAGTATTTT. Translation: CASSLIGRRPSTDTQYF.

The chain links TRBV30 to TRBJ1-1; TRBD1 agrees at 7 bases. The CDR3 totals 13 residues. V dropped 8 bases and J dropped 0; count of bases not matched to a gene: 6. The germline V gene encodes CDR1 GTSNPN and CDR2 SVGIG (reference sequence). The CDR3 sequence: CAGDRVVNTEAFF. CDR3 bases: TGTGCCGGTGACAGGGTCGTGAACACTGAAGCTTTCTTT.

V gene TRBV7-3 combines with J gene TRBJ1-6; the D gene is possibly TRBD1 (5 bases). V was pared by 2 bases and J by 6 bases, with 11 bases between. Per the germline V gene, CDR1 is SGHTA and CDR2 is FQGTGA. The CDR3 runs 15 residues. CDR3 bases: TGTGCCAGCAGCTTACTTGGAGGGGCTAATTCACCCCTCCACTTT. Protein: CASSLLGGANSPLHF.